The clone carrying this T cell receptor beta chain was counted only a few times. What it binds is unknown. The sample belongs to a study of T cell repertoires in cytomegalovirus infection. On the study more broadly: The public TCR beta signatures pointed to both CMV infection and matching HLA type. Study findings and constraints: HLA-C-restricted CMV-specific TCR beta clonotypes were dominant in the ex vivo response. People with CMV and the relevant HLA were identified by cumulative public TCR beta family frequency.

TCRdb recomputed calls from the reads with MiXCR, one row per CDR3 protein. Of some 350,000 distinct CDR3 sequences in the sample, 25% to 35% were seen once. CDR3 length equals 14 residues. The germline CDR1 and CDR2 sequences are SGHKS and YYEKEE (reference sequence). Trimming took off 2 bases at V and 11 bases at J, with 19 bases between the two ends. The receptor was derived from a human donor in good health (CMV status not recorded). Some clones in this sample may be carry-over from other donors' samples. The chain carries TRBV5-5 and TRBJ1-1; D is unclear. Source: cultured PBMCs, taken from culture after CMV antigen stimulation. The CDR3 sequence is CASSFLQTPDGAFF. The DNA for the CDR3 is TGTGCCAGCAGCTTTCTTCAGACACCTGATGGGGCTTTCTTT.